This T cell receptor (beta chain) was captured by sequencing in a study of T cell responses to AZD1222 COVID-19 vaccine. General study findings and limits: Donors, mostly white British, included more females; clonal diversity was possibly underestimated. Vaccine-associated CD4 TCRs ranged over spike, dominating at 160-218 and 743-854. Elevations in Spike-specific TCR breadth and depth followed administration of two AZD1222 doses.

Clones were read by immunoSEQ multiplex PCR, and TCRdb kept only the in-frame ones, dropping some. The profile shows about 110,000 clones, under 95% of them singletons. Comments on this clone: Its antigen is currently unknown.

Trimming took 7 bases from V and 3 from J; bases not matched to a gene: 9. CDR3 length equals 15 residues. Germline CDR1 and CDR2: LGHDT and YNNKEL (reference sequence). The sample in question was peripheral blood, obtained on day 0 of AZD1222 vaccination. The sequence derives from an adult in good health. The chain combines TRBV3-1 (or the pseudogene TRBV3-2) with TRBJ2-1, with 7 bases fitting TRBD1. The CDR3 DNA reads TGTGCCAGCAATCAGGACAGGAACATCTACAATGAGCAGTTCTTC. It codes for CASNQDRNIYNEQFF.